This TCR beta chain comes out of a study of T cells in women clearing cervical HPV infection (dated by TCRdb to the late 2010s). The study in broad terms: Cases were 25 women with histologically confirmed HPV16-related CIN3 or worse, including a couple of invasive cancers. Since HLA typing was available for only a few women, HLA type could not be ruled out as a confounder. A median age of nearly 35 years was observed in cases versus 38 to 45 in controls, and no significant differences in baseline characteristics were found. In the parent cohort, 10,000 to 11,000 women aged 18 or older were enrolled in Guanacaste, Costa Rica, during about 1992 to 1994 and then followed for approximately 7 years. Controls were under 30 women whose single incident HPV16 infection cleared within 12 months without precancer or cancer developing. Case blood was taken at the visit when the lesion was first identified, whereas control blood was taken when infection was no longer detected. Quality controls consisted of five blinded duplicates per group, for a total of about 60 samples made up of 50 or so participants and roughly ten replicates. The exploratory proof-of-principle case-control study was nested within the Guanacaste HPV Natural History Study in Costa Rica and compared TCR repertoires across cervical HPV16 outcomes. Cases were matched to controls by age within five years and by the year the sample was collected. For cases, a median interval of roughly 150 days, with an interquartile range of roughly 80 to 210 days, was observed between lesion detection and blood sampling.

Broad study findings and their caveats: Cases were distinguished from controls with an estimated AUC of approximately 0.8 by random forest classifiers combining richness and V gene abundances. TRBV6-7 relative abundance was lower in cases than in controls (approximately 0.1% versus 0.16%; Bonferroni P = 0.0008). T-cell numbers per sample were unknown, so richness differences could reflect varying T-cell content rather than repertoire biology. Whether associations preceded infection or resulted from infection could not be shown with the cross-sectional design, and effector/memory subsets and HPV-specific T cells were not isolated. TCR repertoire richness was significantly higher in CIN3+ cases than in controls across sequencing depths, while evenness did not differ.

TCR beta CDR3 regions were amplified by multiplex PCR from an average of approximately 1,200 ng genomic DNA per sample using the immunoSEQ assay. Primer bias was corrected in the assay by using a complete synthetic TCR repertoire to establish an amplification baseline. The amplicons were sequenced using the Illumina platform. Turning to the authors' computational methods: Sequences were error-corrected by clustering with frequency ratios and a modified nearest-neighbor algorithm and were then analyzed in the immunoSEQ Analyzer with IMGT gene definitions. At each rarefaction depth, TCR richness and evenness were averaged across 20 rarefaction repeats, and any sample with fewer sequences than the depth was left out. Wilcoxon rank sum tests with FDR correction were used to compare V, D and J gene relative abundances between the groups. Blinded duplicates gave an intraclass correlation of around 95% for TCR richness and an average of roughly 76% across around 66 gene segments. The immuneACCESS repertoire file appears here via TCRdb, limited to in-frame rearrangements. These files lack a portion of the clones; in checked studies, under half of the deficit traces to unresolved V genes, and the cause of the others is not known. The V and J calls and the clone size are those of that table, but D and trimming were determined from the DNA. This sample's records show 46,000 or so clones. Roughly 35% of the sample is in the top ten clones.

To note about this clone: Its cognate antigen has yet to be identified. From the germline J gene comes the end of the CDR3, since the read stops 3 residues before it.

Every participant had a single incident cervical HPV16 infection, and women with prevalent HPV16 infections were excluded. Cervical HPV DNA was detected by MY09/MY11 PCR, and genotyping was performed by dot-blot hybridization. Roughly 16 mL of heparinized blood were centrifuged, and the buffy coat was split into aliquots, frozen at -30 degrees C, and then kept at -80 degrees C. Genomic DNA was extracted from buffy coat specimens using QIAGEN kits. CDR1 and CDR2 are read off the germline V gene (reference sequence) as DFQATT and SNEGSKA. The germline V end is reduced by 5 bases and the J end by 0 bases; junction bases left unmatched: 6. Taken from cysteine to phenylalanine, the CDR3 has 17 residues. The DNA covers only part of the CDR3, 42 bases in frame from base 1.

This receptor was taken from a woman aged 18 to 69 with a cervical HPV16 infection that either progressed to CIN3+ or cleared (not recorded which). The source material was blood buffy coat. The rearranged segments are TRBV20-1 and TRBJ2-1, and TRBD2 matches 14 of the central bases. The sequenced part of the CDR3 DNA is TGCAGTGCTCTGACTAGCGGGAGGGACCTCTCCTACAATGAG. Its translation reads: CSALTSGRDLSYNE. The entire CDR3 protein is CSALTSGRDLSYNEQFF.